This T cell receptor (beta chain) was recorded in a study of early T cells in non-severe SARS-CoV-2 infection. V gave up 1 base and J gave up 6 bases, with 16 bases separating them. The CDR3 covers 15 residues. Germline CDR1 and CDR2: SQVTM and ANQGSEA. This clonotype was recorded many times. Individual cDNA molecules were tagged with unique molecular identifiers, the study reported. One entry per CDR3 protein, called by TCRdb with MiXCR from the 5' RACE reads. Among 35,000 to 40,000 distinct CDR3 sequences listed, around 3.9% were seen once. The chain joins TRBV29-1 to TRBJ2-1; D perhaps matches TRBD2 (5 bases). This TCR came from an adult who was a healthcare worker with PCR-confirmed SARS-CoV-2 infection or an uninfected control (not recorded which). The specimen was whole blood. The CDR3 loop is CSVEAWTGGSNEQFF. DNA of the CDR3: TGCAGCGTTGAAGCGTGGACTGGAGGTTCCAATGAGCAGTTCTTC.